This record covers a single T cell receptor beta chain. The data originate from a study of T cells in Graves' hyperthyroidism and ophthalmopathy. The CDR3 loop spans 18 amino acids. Between the trimmed V and J ends, which lost 0 bases and 3 bases, there was a span of 19 bases. The germline gives CDR1 LGHNA, CDR2 YNFKEQ. RNA transcripts yielded amplified TCR beta CDR3 regions. The HTBI primer set was used in a first-round RT-PCR of the TCR CDR3. TCRdb re-called the multiplex PCR reads through MiXCR, storing one row per CDR3 protein. There are under 200,000 distinct CDR3 sequences in the sample; about 9% occur only once, and roughly 23% lies in the top ten.

The TCR comes from a woman aged 18-29 years with Graves' hyperthyroidism that later progressed to Graves' ophthalmopathy. Sequenced material: blood. V usage is TRBV4-2 and J usage is TRBJ2-3, with a weak D call TRBD2 (5 bases). The CDR3 sequence is CASSQDPPLAGRTDTQYF. As DNA, the CDR3 is TGTGCCAGCAGCCAAGACCCCCCCCTCGCGGGTAGAACAGATACGCAGTATTTT.